What follows are 32 T cell receptor beta chains derived from one specimen sequenced in a study of T cells in Graves' hyperthyroidism and ophthalmopathy. Amplified TCR beta CDR3 regions derived from RNA transcripts. A set of HTBI primers served as the primers for a first-round RT-PCR of the TCR CDR3. From the multiplex PCR reads, TCRdb called clonotypes with MiXCR, one entry per CDR3 protein. Of about 560,000 distinct CDR3 sequences listed, 11% to 15% are singletons. The sequenced sample consisted of blood. The source is a middle-aged woman with Graves' hyperthyroidism.

The gene calls are TRBV29-1 and TRBJ2-2; 7 nucleotides agree with TRBD2. V gave up 5 bases and J gave up 1 base; unmatched junction bases: 7. Germline V gives CDR1 SQVTM, CDR2 ANQGSEA. The CDR3 has 15 residues. CDR3: CSVTTSSGNTGELFF. Written as DNA, the CDR3 is TGCAGCGTTACTACTTCTAGCGGGAACACCGGGGAGCTGTTTTTT.

The table lists this clonotype with a few counts. The genes are TRBV10-3 and TRBJ2-7, with 9 bases that match TRBD2. V lost 0 bases and J lost 4; bases outside the gene matches: 22. The CDR3 consists of 21 residues. Germline CDR1 ENHRY, CDR2 SYGVKD. The CDR3 bases are TGTGCCATCAGTGAGTCGGGACAGAATCTAGGAGGTAGCGGGAGTGGTTACGAGCAGTACTTC. This gives the protein CAISESGQNLGGSGSGYEQYF.

This chain connects TRBV6-1 to TRBJ2-3; D is perhaps TRBD2 (6 bases). CDR1 and CDR2 (germline): MNHNS, SASEGT. Trimming pared 5 bases from V and 4 bases from J, leaving 13 bases between. This CDR3 has 14 amino acids. Here the CDR3 reads CASSREAGPDTQYF. The CDR3 nucleotides are TGTGCCAGCAGTAGGGAGGCGGGCCCAGATACGCAGTATTTT.

This clonotype was seen at least ten times. The chain has TRBV6-2 or TRBV6-3 and TRBJ2-7, with a tentative D call TRBD1 (5 bases). Germline assignment: CDR1 MNHEY and CDR2 SVGEGT. Trimming took 3 bases from V and 6 from J, leaving 18 bases between them. The CDR3 runs 15 residues. This CDR3 is CASSYLGHFNSEQYF. The CDR3 coding sequence is TGTGCCAGCAGTTATCTGGGGCACTTCAACTCCGAGCAGTACTTC.

This clonotype appeared many times. This chain connects TRBV12-3 or TRBV12-4 to TRBJ1-2; D not certain. V lost 1 base to trimming and J lost 8 bases, with 8 bases between them. There are 12 residues in the CDR3. The CDR3 protein is CASSLGSTGYTF. CDR3 sequence (DNA): TGTGCCAGCAGTTTAGGGTCAACAGGCTACACCTTC.

This clonotype has at least ten counts. The chain employs TRBV6-1 and TRBJ2-3; D is undetermined. V gave up 6 bases and J gave up 2 bases, with 12 bases separating them. The germline V gene has CDR1 MNHNS and CDR2 SASEGT. This CDR3 is 14 amino acids long. The CDR3, as DNA: TGTGCCAGCAGGGGTCACTTCGACACAGATACGCAGTATTTT. Translating it yields CASRGHFDTDTQYF.

The rearrangement links TRBV10-3 to TRBJ1-4; 8 bases agree with TRBD1. Germline CDR1 reads ENHRY; CDR2 reads SYGVKD. Unmatched junction bases numbered 5, after V lost 10 bases and J lost 4 bases. This CDR3 is 13 amino acids long. The CDR3 DNA reads as TGTGCCAACTCAGGGGGCTTTAATGAAAAACTGTTTTTT. Translated, it gives CANSGGFNEKLFF.

In its sample, this clonotype was seen many times. The chain links TRBV11-1 to TRBJ1-4; the match to TRBD1 covers 10 bases. CDR3 length equals 15 residues. The J segment lost 8 bases and the V segment lost 5 bases, leaving 8 bases of the junction unmatched. CDR1 is SGHAT, CDR2 FQDESV, per germline (reference sequence). Here the CDR3 DNA reads TGTGCCAGCAGCCGGGACAGGGGAGGAGAAGAAAAACTGTTTTTT. Its protein is CASSRDRGGEEKLFF.

This clonotype has at least ten counts. The chain couples TRBV5-1 to TRBJ2-1, with 7 bases fitting TRBD1. Germline V gives CDR1 SGHRS, CDR2 YFSETQ. Germline trimming cut 3 bases from V and 5 bases from J; bases unmatched to any gene: 8. The CDR3 is 15 amino acids. For the CDR3, the DNA is TGCGCCAGCAGCTCCCAGGGGACAGAAGACAATGAGCAGTTCTTC. As protein: CASSSQGTEDNEQFF.

The chain joins TRBV12-3 or TRBV12-4 to TRBJ2-7; D is possibly TRBD1 or TRBD2 (5 bases each). Trimming removed 3 bases from V and 0 bases from J, with 12 bases in between. The CDR3 is 15 amino acids. In DNA form, the CDR3 reads TGTGCCAGCAGTTTTTCGGCAGGGAGCTCCTACGAGCAGTACTTC. Translated, it gives CASSFSAGSSYEQYF.

This clonotype was seen ten or more times. A junction boundary mismatches the germline segment, possibly from a read error. CDR3 nucleotides: TGTGCCAGCAGCTTGAGCTCCAACAATGAGCAGTTCTTC. Its translation is CASSLSSNNEQFF. The rearrangement links TRBV11-2 to TRBJ2-1; the D is unclear. Germline V CDR1 and CDR2: SGHAT, FQNNGV. CDR3 length: 13 residues.

This clonotype has ten or more counts. The V call is TRBV7-8, the J call TRBJ2-7; weak D call: TRBD1 (6 bases). The CDR3 extends over 14 amino acids. Between the trimmed V and J ends, which lost 5 bases and 3 bases, there was a span of 14 bases. Germline V gene lookup returns CDR1 SGHVS and CDR2 FQNEAQ. The CDR3 DNA reads as TGTGCCAGCAGCGAAACTACAGGGTTCTACGAGCAGTACTTC. This encodes CASSETTGFYEQYF.

The chain combines TRBV7-6 with TRBJ2-7; a weak D match, TRBD1 (7 bases). Deletions cut 2 bases from V and 6 bases from J, with 14 bases between. Germline CDR1 is SGHVS and CDR2 is FNYEAQ. CDR3 length: 14 residues. CDR3 protein: CASSLQGEEGEQYF. CDR3 in DNA: TGTGCCAGCAGCTTACAGGGGGAGGAAGGCGAGCAGTACTTC.

This clonotype was seen repeatedly, ten times or more. The gene calls are TRBV7-2 and TRBJ2-5; D remains unclear. The ends were cut back, 2 bases at V and 3 bases at J, with 7 bases in the middle. Germline-derived CDR1 and CDR2 are SGHTA and FQGNSA. The CDR3 runs 13 residues. Here the CDR3 reads CASSLTTKETQYF. The CDR3 region has the DNA TGTGCCAGCAGCTTAACAACGAAAGAGACCCAGTACTTC.

On this clonotype: A clone one base away is much larger, so this may be a read error. J is TRBJ1-2 and V is TRBV3-1; 10 bases line up with TRBD1. Germline lookup yields CDR1 LGHDT and CDR2 YNNKEL (reference sequence). The CDR3 extends over 13 amino acids. The CDR3 region has the DNA TGTGTCAGCAGCCGGGACAGGGGTTCGGGCTACACCTTC. It specifies CVSSRDRGSGYTF.

This clonotype was seen repeatedly, ten times or more. The chain has TRBV28 and TRBJ2-7; D is possibly TRBD1 or TRBD2 (6 bases each). Germline V gene data show CDR1 as MDHEN and CDR2 as SYDVKM. CDR3 size: 14 residues. V lost 6 bases to trimming and J lost 0 bases, with 12 bases between them. This CDR3 reads CASSDRGPSYEQYF. CDR3 bases: TGTGCCAGCAGCGACCGGGGGCCCTCCTACGAGCAGTACTTC.

This clonotype was observed many times. V is TRBV30 and J is TRBJ2-1; no clear D. Germline loops: CDR1 GTSNPN, CDR2 SVGIG (reference sequence). Trimming removed 2 bases at V and 9 bases at J, with 8 bases between. The CDR3 is made up of 11 amino acids. CDR3 amino acids: CAWSMGIEQFF. DNA of the CDR3: TGTGCCTGGAGTATGGGGATTGAGCAGTTCTTC.

This clonotype was detected ten times or more. This chain joins TRBV3-1 and TRBJ2-1; D remains unclear. With 8 bases removed from V and 5 bases from J, the gap between germline ends came to 7 bases. From germline, CDR1 is LGHDT and CDR2 YNNKEL (reference sequence). This CDR3 is 11 amino acids long. The CDR3 protein is CASRLDNEQFF. In nucleotides, the CDR3 is TGTGCCAGCCGCCTTGACAATGAGCAGTTCTTC.

In this sample, this clonotype turned up a few times. V usage is TRBV28 and J usage is TRBJ2-2; 7 bases align to TRBD2. Unmatched junction bases numbered 2, after V lost 6 bases and J lost 4 bases. This CDR3 comprises 13 residues. Germline V CDR1 and CDR2: MDHEN, SYDVKM. The CDR3 protein is CASRPSGTGELFF. The CDR3 bases are TGTGCCAGCAGGCCTAGCGGCACCGGGGAGCTGTTTTTT. Variable domain in full (rest from reference TRBV28 and TRBJ2-2): DVKVTQSSRYLVKRTGEKVFLECVQDMDHENMFWYRQDPGLGLRLIYFSYDVKMKEKGDIPEGYSVSREKKERFSLILESASTNQTSMYLCASRPSGTGELFFGEGSRLTVL.

The chain has TRBV7-2 and TRBJ2-5; 12 bases align to TRBD1. The CDR3 length is 17 residues. The V segment lost 1 base and the J segment 5 bases; nucleotides outside the gene matches: 8. Germline V gene sequence: CDR1 SGHTA, CDR2 FQGNSA. CDR3 loop: CASSLGPGQGARETQYF. DNA for the CDR3: TGTGCCAGCAGCTTAGGCCCGGGACAGGGGGCTCGCGAGACCCAGTACTTC.

At least ten counts were recorded for this clonotype. The chain couples TRBV7-2 to TRBJ1-2; 10 nucleotides agree with TRBD1. The V gene end was trimmed by 5 bases and the J gene end by 4 bases; junction bases not matched to a gene: 7. Germline V gene sequence: CDR1 SGHTA, CDR2 FQGNSA. The CDR3 spans 15 residues. CDR3 residues: CASSPETGGSYGYTF. CDR3 nucleotide sequence: TGTGCCAGCAGCCCCGAGACAGGGGGCTCCTATGGCTACACCTTC.

This clonotype was counted many times. The chain uses TRBV9 and TRBJ2-3, with 8 nucleotides matching TRBD1. V was pared by 3 bases and J by 6 bases, with 9 bases of the junction left unmatched. The germline CDR1 and CDR2 sequences are SGDLS and YYNGEE. The CDR3 consists of 15 residues. Here the CDR3 DNA reads TGTGCCAGCAGCGAACGAATGGACAGGGCGGATACGCAGTATTTT. It translates to CASSERMDRADTQYF. Using reference TRBV9 and TRBJ2-3 for the parts outside the CDR3, the full variable domain is DSGVTQTPKHLITATGQRVTLRCSPRSGDLSVYWYQQSLDQGLQFLIQYYNGEERAKGNILERFSAQQFPDLHSELNLSSLELGDSALYFCASSERMDRADTQYFGPGTRLTVL.

The rearrangement joins TRBV27 to TRBJ1-5, with D possibly TRBD1 on 6 matching bases. The CDR3 covers 15 residues. Germline V gene data show CDR1 as MNHEY and CDR2 as SMNVEV (reference sequence). V shed 5 bases and J shed 3 bases, with 14 bases lying between them. In nucleotides, the CDR3 is TGTGCCAGCAGTCCTAGCCAGGGGAACAATCAGCCCCAGCATTTT. Its protein product is CASSPSQGNNQPQHF.

In its sample, this clonotype was seen many times. The gene calls are TRBV7-9 and TRBJ2-7, with a possible D match to TRBD2 (5 bases). CDR1 is SEHNR, CDR2 FQNEAQ, per germline (reference sequence). V shed 5 bases and J shed 5 bases, with 25 bases lying between them. This CDR3 has 17 residues. For the CDR3, the DNA is TGTGCCAGCAGCCCGATAGCCACGGGGATGTCATGGGACGAGCAGTACTTC. The encoded protein is CASSPIATGMSWDEQYF.

This clonotype occurred many times. V usage is TRBV2 and J usage is TRBJ2-4; TRBD2 agrees at 7 bases. The germline V gene has CDR1 SNHLY and CDR2 FYNNEI. CDR3 length equals 15 residues. Unmatched junction bases numbered 8, after V lost 8 bases and J lost 1 base. Here the CDR3 DNA reads TGTGCCAGCGCCAGACTAGCATCGGCCAAAAACATTCAGTACTTC. Translated: CASARLASAKNIQYF.

This clonotype was found many times. V and J are TRBV20-1 and TRBJ2-3, with 9 bases fitting TRBD1. The CDR3 contains 17 residues. The V gene's germline CDR1 is DFQATT and CDR2 SNEGSKA (reference sequence). J was trimmed by 0 bases and V by 6 bases; bases with no gene match: 13. CDR3 sequence: CSAGTMGTGRSTDTQYF. CDR3 coding DNA: TGCAGTGCCGGGACCATGGGGACAGGGCGAAGCACAGATACGCAGTATTTT.

Concerning this clonotype itself: A junction boundary mismatches the germline segment, possibly from a read error. The chain has TRBV27 and TRBJ2-5; D possibly corresponds to TRBD2 (6 bases). The CDR3 consists of 11 residues. Germline V lookup: CDR1 MNHEY, CDR2 SMNVEV (reference sequence). Written as DNA, the CDR3 is TGTACCAGCAGTTTGGGAGGGACCCAGTACTTC. Its protein product is CTSSLGGTQYF.

At least ten counts were recorded for this clonotype. The chain joins TRBV20-1 to TRBJ2-2; D is possibly TRBD1 (5 bases). The germline CDR1 and CDR2 sequences are DFQATT and SNEGSKA (reference sequence). The V end lost 6 bases, the J end lost 6 bases, and 8 bases lay between the germline ends. The CDR3 runs to 11 residues. This CDR3 is CSARGSGELFF. CDR3 coding DNA: TGCAGTGCAAGGGGTTCCGGGGAGCTGTTTTTT.

The table lists this clonotype with many counts. This rearrangement joins TRBV28 to TRBJ1-4; D is ambiguous. V gave up 5 bases and J gave up 8 bases, with 15 bases separating them. CDR3 size: 14 residues. Germline CDR1 MDHEN, CDR2 SYDVKM. DNA for the CDR3: TGTGCCAGCAGTCAAGGAGGAGGGAAGGAAAAACTGTTTTTT. Amino acids: CASSQGGGKEKLFF.

V and J are TRBV6-1 and TRBJ2-1; the match to TRBD1 covers 7 bases. Germline V gene data show CDR1 as MNHNS and CDR2 as SASEGT. With V trimmed by 10 bases and J by 0 bases, 12 bases remained unmatched. CDR3 length: 16 amino acids. CDR3 sequence reads: CATSLAGGGSYNEQFF. CDR3 nucleotides: TGTGCCACCTCTTTGGCAGGGGGTGGCTCCTACAATGAGCAGTTCTTC.

J is TRBJ2-3 and V is TRBV5-4; D ambiguous. Germline assignment: CDR1 SGHNT and CDR2 YYREEE (reference sequence). V was clipped by 0 bases and J by 2 bases, with 7 bases between them. The CDR3 has 14 residues. CDR3: CASSLDTNTDTQYF. In nucleotides, the CDR3 is TGTGCCAGCAGCTTGGACACTAACACAGATACGCAGTATTTT.

At least ten counts were recorded for this clonotype. V is TRBV2 and J is TRBJ2-2; D gene ambiguous. Per germline, CDR1 SNHLY and CDR2 FYNNEI. Trimming took off 4 bases at V and 5 bases at J, with 8 bases between the two ends. The CDR3 is 13 amino acids. Written as DNA, the CDR3 is TGTGCCAGCAGTGGACGAGAAACCGGGGAGCTGTTTTTT. As protein: CASSGRETGELFF.